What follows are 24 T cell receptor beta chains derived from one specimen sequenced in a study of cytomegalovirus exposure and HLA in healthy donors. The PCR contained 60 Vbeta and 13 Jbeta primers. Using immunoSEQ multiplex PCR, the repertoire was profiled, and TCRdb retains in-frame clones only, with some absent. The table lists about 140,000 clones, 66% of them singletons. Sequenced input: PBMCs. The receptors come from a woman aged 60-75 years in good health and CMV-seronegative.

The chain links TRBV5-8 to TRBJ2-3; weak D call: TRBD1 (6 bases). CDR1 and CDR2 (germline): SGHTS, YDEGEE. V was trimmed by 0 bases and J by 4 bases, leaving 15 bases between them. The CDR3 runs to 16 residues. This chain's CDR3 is CASSLGGLSSADTQYF. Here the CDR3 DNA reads TGTGCCAGCAGCTTGGGGGGGCTGAGTAGCGCAGATACGCAGTATTTT. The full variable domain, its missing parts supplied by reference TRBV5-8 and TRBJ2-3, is EAGVTQSPTHLIKTRGQQATLRCSPISGHTSVYWYQQALGLGLQFLLWYDEGEERNRGNFPPRFSGRQFPNYSSELNVNALELEDSALYLCASSLGGLSSADTQYFGPGTRLTVL.

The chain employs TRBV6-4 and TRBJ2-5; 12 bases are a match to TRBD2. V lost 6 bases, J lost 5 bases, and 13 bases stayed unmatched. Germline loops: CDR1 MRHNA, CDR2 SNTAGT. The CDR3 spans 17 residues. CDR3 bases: TGTGCCAGCAGCCTCACCGGACTAGCGGGGTCGGGGGAGACCCAGTACTTC. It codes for CASSLTGLAGSGETQYF.

The CDR3 is CASSPRSVGANTGELFF. The CDR3 DNA is TGTGCCAGCAGCCCCCGGAGTGTCGGAGCGAACACCGGGGAGCTGTTTTTT. The chain has TRBV11-2 and TRBJ2-2; no definite D call. Looked up from germline, CDR1 is SGHAT and CDR2 is FQNNGV. This CDR3 has 17 residues. Between the trimmed V and J ends, which lost 5 bases and 0 bases, there was a span of 16 bases. The full variable domain, rest sourced from reference TRBV11-2 and TRBJ2-2, is EAGVAQSPRYKIIEKRQSVAFWCNPISGHATLYWYQQILGQGPKLLIQFQNNGVVDDSQLPKDRFSAERLKGVDSTLKIQPAKLEDSAVYLCASSPRSVGANTGELFFGEGSRLTVL.

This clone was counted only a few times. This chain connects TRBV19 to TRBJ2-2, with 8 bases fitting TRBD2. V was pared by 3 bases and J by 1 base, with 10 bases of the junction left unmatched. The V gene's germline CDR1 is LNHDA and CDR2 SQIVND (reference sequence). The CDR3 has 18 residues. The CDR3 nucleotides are TGTGCCAGTAGTATCCCCATGAGCGGGAGTTGGAACACCGGGGAGCTGTTTTTT. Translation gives CASSIPMSGSWNTGELFF.

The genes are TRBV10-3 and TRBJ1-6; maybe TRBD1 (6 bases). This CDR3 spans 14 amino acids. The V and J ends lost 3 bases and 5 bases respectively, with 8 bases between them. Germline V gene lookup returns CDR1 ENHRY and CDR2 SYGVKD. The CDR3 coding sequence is TGTGCCATCAGTGACAGGGGAAATAATTCACCCCTCCACTTT. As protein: CAISDRGNNSPLHF.

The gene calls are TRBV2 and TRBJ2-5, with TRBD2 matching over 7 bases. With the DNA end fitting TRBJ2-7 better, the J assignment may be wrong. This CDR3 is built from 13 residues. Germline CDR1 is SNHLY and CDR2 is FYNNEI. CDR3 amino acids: CASRGSRGYEQYF. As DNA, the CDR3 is TGTGCCAGCAGGGGCTCGCGGGGGTACGAGCAGTACTTC.

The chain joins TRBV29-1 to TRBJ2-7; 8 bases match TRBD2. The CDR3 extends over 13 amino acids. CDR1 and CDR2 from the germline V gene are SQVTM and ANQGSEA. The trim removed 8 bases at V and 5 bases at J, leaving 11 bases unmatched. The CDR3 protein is CSPVAGKVDEQYF. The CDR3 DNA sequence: TGCAGCCCTGTAGCGGGAAAGGTCGACGAGCAGTACTTC.

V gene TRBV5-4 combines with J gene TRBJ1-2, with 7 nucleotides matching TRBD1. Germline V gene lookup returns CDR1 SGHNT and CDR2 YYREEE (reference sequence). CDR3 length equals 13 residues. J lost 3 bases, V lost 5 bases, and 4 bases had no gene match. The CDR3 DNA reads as TGTGCCAGCAGGCAACAGGGGTACTATGGCTACACCTTC. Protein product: CASRQQGYYGYTF.

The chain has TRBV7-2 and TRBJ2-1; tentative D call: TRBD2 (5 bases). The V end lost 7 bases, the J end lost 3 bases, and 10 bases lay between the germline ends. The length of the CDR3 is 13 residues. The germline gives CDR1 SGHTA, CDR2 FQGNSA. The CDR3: CASTPGNYNEQFF. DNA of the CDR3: TGTGCCAGCACCCCCGGGAACTACAATGAGCAGTTCTTC.

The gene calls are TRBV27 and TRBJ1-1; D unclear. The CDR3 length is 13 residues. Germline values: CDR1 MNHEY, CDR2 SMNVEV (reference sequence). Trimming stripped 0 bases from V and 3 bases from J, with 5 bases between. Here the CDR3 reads CASSLSPYTEAFF. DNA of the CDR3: TGTGCCAGCAGTTTATCCCCCTACACTGAAGCTTTCTTT.

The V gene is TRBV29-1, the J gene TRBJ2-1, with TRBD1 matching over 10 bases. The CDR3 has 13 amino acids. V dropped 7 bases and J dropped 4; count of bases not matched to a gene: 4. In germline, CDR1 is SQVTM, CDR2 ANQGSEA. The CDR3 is CSGGQGTYNEQFF. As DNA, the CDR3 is TGCAGCGGGGGACAGGGGACGTACAATGAGCAGTTCTTC.

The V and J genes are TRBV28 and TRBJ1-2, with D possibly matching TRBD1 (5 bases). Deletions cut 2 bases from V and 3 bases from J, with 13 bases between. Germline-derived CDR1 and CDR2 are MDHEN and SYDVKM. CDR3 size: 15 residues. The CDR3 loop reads CASSLGFGRDYGYTF. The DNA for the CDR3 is TGTGCCAGCAGTTTAGGGTTTGGCAGGGACTATGGCTACACCTTC.

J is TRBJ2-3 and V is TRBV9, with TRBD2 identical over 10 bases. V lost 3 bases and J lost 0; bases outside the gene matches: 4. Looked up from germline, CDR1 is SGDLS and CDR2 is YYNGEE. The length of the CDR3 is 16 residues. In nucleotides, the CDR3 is TGTGCCAGCAGCGCGGGACTAGCGAAAAGCACAGATACGCAGTATTTT. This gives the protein CASSAGLAKSTDTQYF.

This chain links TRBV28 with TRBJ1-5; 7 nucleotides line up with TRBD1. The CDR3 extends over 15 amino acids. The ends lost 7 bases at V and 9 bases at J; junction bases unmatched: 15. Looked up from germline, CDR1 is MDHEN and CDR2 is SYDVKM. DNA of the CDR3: TGTGCCAGCACCCTGGCAGGGGGACCGGGAGTGCCCCAGCATTTT. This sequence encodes CASTLAGGPGVPQHF.

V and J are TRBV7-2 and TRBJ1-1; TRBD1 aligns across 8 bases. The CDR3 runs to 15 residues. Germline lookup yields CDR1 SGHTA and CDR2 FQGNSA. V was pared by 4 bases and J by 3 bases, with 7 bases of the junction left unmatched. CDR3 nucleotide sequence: TGTGCCAGCAGCTCAAGACAGGGGTGGTACACTGAAGCTTTCTTT. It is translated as CASSSRQGWYTEAFF.

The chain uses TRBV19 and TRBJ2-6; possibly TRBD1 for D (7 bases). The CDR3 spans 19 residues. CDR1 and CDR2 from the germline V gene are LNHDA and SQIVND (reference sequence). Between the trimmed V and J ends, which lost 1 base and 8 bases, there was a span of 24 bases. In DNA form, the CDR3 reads TGTGCCAGTAGTATAGTGGAGATGGGCAGGGGGGATACGACCAACGTCCTGACTTTC. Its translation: CASSIVEMGRGDTTNVLTF.

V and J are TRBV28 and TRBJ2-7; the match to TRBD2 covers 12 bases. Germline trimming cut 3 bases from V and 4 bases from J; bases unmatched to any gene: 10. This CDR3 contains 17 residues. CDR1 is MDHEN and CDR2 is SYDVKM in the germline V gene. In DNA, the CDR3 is TGTGCCAGCAGTTTGACTAGCGGGGGCAACTCGGGATACGAGCAGTACTTC. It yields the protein CASSLTSGGNSGYEQYF.

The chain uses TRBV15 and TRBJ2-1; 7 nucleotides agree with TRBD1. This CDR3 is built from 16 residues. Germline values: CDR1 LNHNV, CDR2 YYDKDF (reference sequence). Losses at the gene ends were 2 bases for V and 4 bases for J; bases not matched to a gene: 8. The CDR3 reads CATSRIGDRGYNEQFF. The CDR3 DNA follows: TGTGCCACCAGCAGAATCGGGGACAGAGGATACAATGAGCAGTTCTTC.

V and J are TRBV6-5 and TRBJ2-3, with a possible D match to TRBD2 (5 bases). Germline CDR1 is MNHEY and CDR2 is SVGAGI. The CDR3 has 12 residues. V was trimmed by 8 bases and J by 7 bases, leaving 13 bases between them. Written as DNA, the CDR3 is TGTGCCAGCGCCACTAGTGCCCATACGCAGTATTTT. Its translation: CASATSAHTQYF.

Written as DNA, the CDR3 is TGTGCCAGCAGCCCTTCGACAGGGGTTGGCACTGAAGCTTTCTTT. Translation gives CASSPSTGVGTEAFF. The chain has TRBV13 and TRBJ1-1; 8 bases line up with TRBD1. This CDR3 comprises 15 residues. The germline V gene encodes CDR1 PRHDT and CDR2 FYEKMQ (reference sequence). V lost 5 bases, J lost 4 bases, and 9 bases stayed unmatched.

The CDR3 protein is CASSYGRGPVGYEQYF. The CDR3 coding sequence is TGTGCCAGCAGCTACGGCAGGGGGCCCGTGGGTTACGAGCAGTACTTC. This sequence joins TRBV5-4 and TRBJ2-7, with TRBD1 matching over 8 bases. Germline V lookup: CDR1 SGHNT, CDR2 YYREEE (reference sequence). Losses at the gene ends were 3 bases for V and 4 bases for J; bases not matched to a gene: 12. This CDR3 has 16 amino acids.

The CDR3 reads CASSLLPGGTGELFF. The CDR3 region has the DNA TGTGCCAGCAGCTTATTGCCGGGAGGTACCGGGGAGCTGTTTTTT. The rearrangement links TRBV13 to TRBJ2-2, with 7 bases identical to TRBD2. Germline V gene sequence: CDR1 PRHDT, CDR2 FYEKMQ (reference sequence). This CDR3 contains 15 residues. With 2 bases clipped from V and 5 bases from J, the junction kept 5 bases outside the gene matches.

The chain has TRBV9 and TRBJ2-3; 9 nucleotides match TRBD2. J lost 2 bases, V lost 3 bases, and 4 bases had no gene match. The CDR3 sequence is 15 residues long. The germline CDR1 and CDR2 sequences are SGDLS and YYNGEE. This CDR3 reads CASSASGEYTDTQYF. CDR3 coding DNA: TGTGCCAGCAGCGCTAGCGGGGAATACACAGATACGCAGTATTTT. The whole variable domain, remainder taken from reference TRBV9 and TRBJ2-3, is DSGVTQTPKHLITATGQRVTLRCSPRSGDLSVYWYQQSLDQGLQFLIQYYNGEERAKGNILERFSAQQFPDLHSELNLSSLELGDSALYFCASSASGEYTDTQYFGPGTRLTVL.

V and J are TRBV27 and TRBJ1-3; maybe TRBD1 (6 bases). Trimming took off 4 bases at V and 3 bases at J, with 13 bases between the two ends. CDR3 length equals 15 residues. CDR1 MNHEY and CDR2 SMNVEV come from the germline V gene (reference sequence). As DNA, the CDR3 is TGTGCCAGCAGTTGGAAACAGGGTGGTGGAAACACCATATATTTT. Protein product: CASSWKQGGGNTIYF.